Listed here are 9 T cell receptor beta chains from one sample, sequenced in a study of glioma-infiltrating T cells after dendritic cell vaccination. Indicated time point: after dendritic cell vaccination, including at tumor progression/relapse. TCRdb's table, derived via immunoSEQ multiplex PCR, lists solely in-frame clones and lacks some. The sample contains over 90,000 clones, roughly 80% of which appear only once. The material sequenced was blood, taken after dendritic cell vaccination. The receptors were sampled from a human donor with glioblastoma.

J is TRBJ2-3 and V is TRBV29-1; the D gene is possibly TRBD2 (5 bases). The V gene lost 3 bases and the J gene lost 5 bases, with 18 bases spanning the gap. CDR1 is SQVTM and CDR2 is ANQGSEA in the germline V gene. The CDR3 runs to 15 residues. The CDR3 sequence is CSVDASQKAEDTQYF. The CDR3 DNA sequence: TGCAGCGTTGATGCCAGCCAAAAAGCGGAAGATACGCAGTATTTT.

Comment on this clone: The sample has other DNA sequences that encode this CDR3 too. The CDR3 loop reads CASSLGQIYEQYF. DNA for the CDR3: TGCGCCAGCAGCTTAGGACAGATTTACGAGCAGTACTTC. This chain joins TRBV5-1 and TRBJ2-7; TRBD1 might be the D (6 bases). This CDR3 has 13 amino acids. Trimming pared 2 bases from V and 4 bases from J, leaving 10 bases between. In germline, CDR1 is SGHRS, CDR2 YFSETQ. Based on the CDR3 plus reference TRBV5-1 and TRBJ2-7, the full variable domain is KAGVTQTPRYLIKTRGQQVTLSCSPISGHRSVSWYQQTPGQGLQFLFEYFSETQRNKGNFPGRFSGRQFSNSRSEMNVSTLELGDSALYLCASSLGQIYEQYFGPGTRLTVT.

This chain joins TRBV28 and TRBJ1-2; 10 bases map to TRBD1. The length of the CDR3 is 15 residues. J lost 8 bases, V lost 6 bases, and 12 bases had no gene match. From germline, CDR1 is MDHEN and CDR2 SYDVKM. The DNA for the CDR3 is TGTGCCAGCAGCAGTGGGACAGGGGCGATTCTGGGCTACACCTTC. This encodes CASSSGTGAILGYTF.

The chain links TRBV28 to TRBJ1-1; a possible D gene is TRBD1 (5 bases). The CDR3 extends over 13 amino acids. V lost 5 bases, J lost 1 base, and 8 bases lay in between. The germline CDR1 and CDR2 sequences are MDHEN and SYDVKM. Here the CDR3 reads CASSGGGNTEAFF. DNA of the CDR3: TGTGCCAGCAGTGGGGGGGGGAACACTGAAGCTTTCTTT.

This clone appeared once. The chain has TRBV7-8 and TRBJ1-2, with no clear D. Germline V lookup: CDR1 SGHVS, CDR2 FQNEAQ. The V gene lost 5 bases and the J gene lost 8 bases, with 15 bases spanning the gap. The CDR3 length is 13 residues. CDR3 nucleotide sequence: TGTGCCAGCAGCGTCCGGGTCGAAGAGGGCTACACCTTC. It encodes CASSVRVEEGYTF.

CDR3 bases: TGTGCCAGCAGCCGAGTACTTACTAGCGGGGGGAATTACAATGAGCAGTTCTTC. It is translated as CASSRVLTSGGNYNEQFF. The chain is built from TRBV5-8 and TRBJ2-1, with 12 bases that match TRBD2. The length of the CDR3 is 18 residues. Germline CDR1 reads SGHTS; CDR2 reads YDEGEE. The V segment lost 4 bases and the J segment 4 bases; nucleotides outside the gene matches: 12.

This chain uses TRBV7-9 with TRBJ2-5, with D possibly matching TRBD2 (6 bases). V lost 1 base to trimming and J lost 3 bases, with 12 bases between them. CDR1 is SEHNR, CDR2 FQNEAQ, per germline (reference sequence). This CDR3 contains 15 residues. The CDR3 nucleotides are TGTGCCAGCAGCTTAGTCCGGGGACTCGAAGAGACCCAGTACTTC. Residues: CASSLVRGLEETQYF.

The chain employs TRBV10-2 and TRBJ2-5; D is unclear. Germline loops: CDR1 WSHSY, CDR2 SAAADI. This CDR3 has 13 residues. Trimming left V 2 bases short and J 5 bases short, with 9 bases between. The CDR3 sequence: CASSETTGETQYF. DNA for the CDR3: TGCGCCAGCAGTGAGACCACCGGGGAGACCCAGTACTTC.

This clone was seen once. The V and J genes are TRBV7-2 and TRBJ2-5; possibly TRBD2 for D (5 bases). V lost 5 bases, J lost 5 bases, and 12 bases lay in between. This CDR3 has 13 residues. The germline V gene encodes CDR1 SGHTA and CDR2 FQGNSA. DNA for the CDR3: TGTGCCAGCAGCATCCCTAGCCTCGAGACCCAGTACTTC. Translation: CASSIPSLETQYF.